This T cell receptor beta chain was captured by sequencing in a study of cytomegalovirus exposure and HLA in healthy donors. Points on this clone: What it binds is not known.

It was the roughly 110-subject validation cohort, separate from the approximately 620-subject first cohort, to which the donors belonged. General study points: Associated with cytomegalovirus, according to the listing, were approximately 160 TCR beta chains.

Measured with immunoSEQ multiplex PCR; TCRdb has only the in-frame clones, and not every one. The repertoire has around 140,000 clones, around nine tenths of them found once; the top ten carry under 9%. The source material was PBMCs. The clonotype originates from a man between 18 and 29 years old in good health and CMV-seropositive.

DNA of the CDR3: TGTGCCAGCACCCAAGACAGGTTACCCACTGAAGCTTTCTTT. It specifies CASTQDRLPTEAFF. The chain employs TRBV28 and TRBJ1-1; tentatively, D is TRBD1 (6 bases). The CDR3 totals 14 residues. V was pared by 7 bases and J by 4 bases, with 16 bases between. Germline loops: CDR1 MDHEN, CDR2 SYDVKM.